Below, one T cell receptor beta chain is given with its context. The data stem from a study of a mutant IDH1 vaccine in newly diagnosed glioma. Across the whole study: Treated patients showed a male proportion of roughly 62%, a female proportion of around 40%, and a mean age of 40.4 years. The earlier regimen, radiotherapy, temozolomide, or both, was most often both.

The CDR3 is 14 residues long. V was pared by 4 bases and J by 6 bases, with 14 bases between. The germline gives CDR1 SGHRS, CDR2 YFSETQ. Here immunoSEQ multiplex PCR was the method, and the copy in TCRdb shows in-frame clones only, minus some. The repertoire holds some 100,000 clones, with roughly 80% as singletons. This sample's time point: baseline, week 1 (first vaccination visit). Treatment given: pre-vaccination baseline after standard-of-care therapy. This rearrangement joins TRBV5-1 to TRBJ2-1; no reliable D call. The input for sequencing was PBMCs, taken from a glioma patient treated with radiotherapy, temozolomide or both. This clonotype originated in a woman between 50 and 59 years old with glioma. This chain's CDR3 is CASSVSTSRNEQFF. The CDR3 DNA reads TGCGCCAGCAGCGTTTCTACCTCCCGCAATGAGCAGTTCTTC.